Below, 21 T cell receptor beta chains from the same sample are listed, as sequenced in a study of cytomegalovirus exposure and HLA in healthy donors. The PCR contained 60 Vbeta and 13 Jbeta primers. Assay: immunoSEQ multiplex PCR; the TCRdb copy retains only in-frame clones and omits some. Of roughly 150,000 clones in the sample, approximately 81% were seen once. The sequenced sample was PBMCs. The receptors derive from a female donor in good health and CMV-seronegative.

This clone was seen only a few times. CDR3 residues: CASSDPVSGLAGESVAGELFF. The CDR3 DNA sequence: TGTGCCAGCAGCGACCCCGTATCGGGACTAGCGGGGGAATCAGTCGCCGGGGAGCTGTTTTTT. The rearrangement links TRBV2 to TRBJ2-2, with 14 bases lining up with TRBD2. The junction had 21 bases not matched to a gene; V was cut back by 6 bases and J by 6 bases. The germline V gene has CDR1 SNHLY and CDR2 FYNNEI. CDR3 size: 21 residues.

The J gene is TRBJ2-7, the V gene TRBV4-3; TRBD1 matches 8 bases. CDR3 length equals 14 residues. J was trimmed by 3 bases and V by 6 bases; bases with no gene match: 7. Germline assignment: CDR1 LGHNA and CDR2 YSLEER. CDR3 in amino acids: CASRAGTGSYEQYF. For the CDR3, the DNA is TGCGCCAGCAGGGCCGGGACAGGTAGCTACGAGCAGTACTTC.

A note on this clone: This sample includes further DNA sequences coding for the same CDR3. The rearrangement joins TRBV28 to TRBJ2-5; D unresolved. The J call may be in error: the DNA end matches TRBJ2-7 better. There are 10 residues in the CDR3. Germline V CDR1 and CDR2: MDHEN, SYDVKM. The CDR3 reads CASSRYEQYF. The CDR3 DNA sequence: TGTGCCAGCAGTCGCTACGAGCAGTACTTC.

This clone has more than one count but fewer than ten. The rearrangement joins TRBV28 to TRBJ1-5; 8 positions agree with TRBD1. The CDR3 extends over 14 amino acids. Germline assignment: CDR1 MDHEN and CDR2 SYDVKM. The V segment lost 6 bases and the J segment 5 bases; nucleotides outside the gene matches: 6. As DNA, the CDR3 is TGTGCCAGCAGATCGACAGGGGCTCATCAGCCCCAGCATTTT. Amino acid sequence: CASRSTGAHQPQHF.

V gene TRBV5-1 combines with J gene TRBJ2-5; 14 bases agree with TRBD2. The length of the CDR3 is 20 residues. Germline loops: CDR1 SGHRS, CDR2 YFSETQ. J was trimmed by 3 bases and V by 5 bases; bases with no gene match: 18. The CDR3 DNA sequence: TGCGCCAGCAGATTGCCTTTACCCGGGACTAGCGGGAGAGGGGAAGAGACCCAGTACTTC. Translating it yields CASRLPLPGTSGRGEETQYF.

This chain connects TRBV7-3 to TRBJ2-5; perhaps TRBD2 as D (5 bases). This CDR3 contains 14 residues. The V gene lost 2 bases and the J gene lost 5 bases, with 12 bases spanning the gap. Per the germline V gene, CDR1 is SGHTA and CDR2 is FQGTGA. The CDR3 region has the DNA TGTGCCAGCAGCTTAGGGCTAGCCCGGGAGACCCAGTACTTC. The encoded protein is CASSLGLARETQYF. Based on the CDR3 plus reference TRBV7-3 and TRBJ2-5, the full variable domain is GAGVSQTPSNKVTEKGKYVELRCDPISGHTALYWYRQSLGQGPEFLIYFQGTGAADDSGLPNDRFFAVRPEGSVSTLKIQRTERGDSAVYLCASSLGLARETQYFGPGTRLLVL.

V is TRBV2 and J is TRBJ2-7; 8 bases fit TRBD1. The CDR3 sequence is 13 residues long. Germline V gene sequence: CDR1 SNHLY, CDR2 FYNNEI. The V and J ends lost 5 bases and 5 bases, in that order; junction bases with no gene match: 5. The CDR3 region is CASSSGGPHEQYF. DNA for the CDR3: TGTGCCAGCAGTTCAGGGGGCCCCCACGAGCAGTACTTC. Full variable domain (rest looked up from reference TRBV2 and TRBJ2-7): EPEVTQTPSHQVTQMGQEVILRCVPISNHLYFYWYRQILGQKVEFLVSFYNNEISEKSEIFDDQFSVERPDGSNFTLKIRSTKLEDSAMYFCASSSGGPHEQYFGPGTRLTVT.

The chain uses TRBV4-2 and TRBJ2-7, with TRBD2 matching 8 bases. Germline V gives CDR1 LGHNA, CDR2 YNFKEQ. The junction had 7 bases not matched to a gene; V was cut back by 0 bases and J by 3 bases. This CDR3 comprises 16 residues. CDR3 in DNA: TGTGCCAGCAGCCAAGAAGCCGGGCGGGGGGTCTACGAGCAGTACTTC. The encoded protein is CASSQEAGRGVYEQYF.

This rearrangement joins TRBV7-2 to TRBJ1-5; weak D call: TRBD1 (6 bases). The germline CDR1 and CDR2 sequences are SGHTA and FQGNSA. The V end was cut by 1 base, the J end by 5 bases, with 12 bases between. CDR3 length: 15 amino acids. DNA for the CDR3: TGTGCCAGCAGCTTAGTATCACAGGGAGATCAGCCCCAGCATTTT. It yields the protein CASSLVSQGDQPQHF.

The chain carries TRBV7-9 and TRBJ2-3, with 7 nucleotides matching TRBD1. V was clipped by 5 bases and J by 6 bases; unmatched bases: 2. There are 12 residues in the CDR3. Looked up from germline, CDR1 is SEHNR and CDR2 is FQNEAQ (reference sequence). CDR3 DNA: TGTGCCAGCAGCGAGACAGGGGATACGCAGTATTTT. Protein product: CASSETGDTQYF.

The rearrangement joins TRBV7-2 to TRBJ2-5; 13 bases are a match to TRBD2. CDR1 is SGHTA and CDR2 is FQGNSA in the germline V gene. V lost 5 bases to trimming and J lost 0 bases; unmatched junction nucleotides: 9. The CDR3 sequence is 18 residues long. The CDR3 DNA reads TGTGCCAGCAGCCCCCAGACTAGCGGGGGGCCGAACCAAGAGACCCAGTACTTC. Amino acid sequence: CASSPQTSGGPNQETQYF.

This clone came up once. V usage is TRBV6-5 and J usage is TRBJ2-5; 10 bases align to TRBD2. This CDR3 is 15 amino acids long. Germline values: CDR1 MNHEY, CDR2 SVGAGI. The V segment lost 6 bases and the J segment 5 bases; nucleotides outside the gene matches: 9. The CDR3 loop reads CASSGTSAYPETQYF. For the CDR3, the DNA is TGTGCCAGCAGCGGGACTAGCGCCTATCCTGAGACCCAGTACTTC.

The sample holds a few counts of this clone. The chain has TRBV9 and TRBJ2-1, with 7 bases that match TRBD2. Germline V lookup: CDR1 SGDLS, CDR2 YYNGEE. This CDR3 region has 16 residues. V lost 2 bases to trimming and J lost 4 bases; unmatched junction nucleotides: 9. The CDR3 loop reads CASSVGLAAEYNEQFF. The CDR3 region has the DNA TGTGCCAGCAGCGTTGGCCTAGCGGCGGAATACAATGAGCAGTTCTTC.

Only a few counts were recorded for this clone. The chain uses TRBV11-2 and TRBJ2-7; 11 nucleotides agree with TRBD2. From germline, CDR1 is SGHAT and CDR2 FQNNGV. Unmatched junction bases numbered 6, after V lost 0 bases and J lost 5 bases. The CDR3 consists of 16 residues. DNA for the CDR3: TGTGCCAGCAGCTTAGATCAAGTAGCGGGAGGGGACGAGCAGTACTTC. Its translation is CASSLDQVAGGDEQYF. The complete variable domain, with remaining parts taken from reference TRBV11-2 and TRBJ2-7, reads EAGVAQSPRYKIIEKRQSVAFWCNPISGHATLYWYQQILGQGPKLLIQFQNNGVVDDSQLPKDRFSAERLKGVDSTLKIQPAKLEDSAVYLCASSLDQVAGGDEQYFGPGTRLTVT.

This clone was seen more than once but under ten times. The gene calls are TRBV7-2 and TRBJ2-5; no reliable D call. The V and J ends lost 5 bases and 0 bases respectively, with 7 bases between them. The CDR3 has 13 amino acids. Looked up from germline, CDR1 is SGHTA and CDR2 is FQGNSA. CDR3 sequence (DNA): TGTGCCAGCAGCAAAGCGTACCAAGAGACCCAGTACTTC. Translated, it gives CASSKAYQETQYF.

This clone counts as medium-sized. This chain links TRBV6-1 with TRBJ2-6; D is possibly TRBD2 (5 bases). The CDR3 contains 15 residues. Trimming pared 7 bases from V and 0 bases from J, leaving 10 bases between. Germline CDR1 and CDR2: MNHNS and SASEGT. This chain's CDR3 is CASTEGDSGANVLTF. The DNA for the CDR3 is TGTGCCAGCACCGAGGGAGACTCTGGGGCCAACGTCCTGACTTTC.

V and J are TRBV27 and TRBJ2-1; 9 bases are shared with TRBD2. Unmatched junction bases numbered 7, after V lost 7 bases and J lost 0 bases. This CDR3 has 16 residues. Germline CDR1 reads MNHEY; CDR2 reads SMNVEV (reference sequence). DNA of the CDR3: TGTGCCAGCACTCGCGGGACTAGCTACTCCTACAATGAGCAGTTCTTC. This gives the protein CASTRGTSYSYNEQFF.

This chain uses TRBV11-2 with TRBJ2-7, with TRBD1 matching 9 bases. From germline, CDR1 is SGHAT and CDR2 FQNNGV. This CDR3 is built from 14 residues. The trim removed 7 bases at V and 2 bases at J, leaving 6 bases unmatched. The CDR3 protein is CASKGQGRTYEQYF. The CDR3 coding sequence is TGTGCCAGCAAAGGACAGGGGCGTACCTACGAGCAGTACTTC.

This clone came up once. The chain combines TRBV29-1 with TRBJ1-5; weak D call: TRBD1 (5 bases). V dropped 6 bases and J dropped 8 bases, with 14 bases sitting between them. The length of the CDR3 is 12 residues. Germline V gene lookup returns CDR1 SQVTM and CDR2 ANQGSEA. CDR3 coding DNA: TGCAGCGTCGGCGGGGGTAGTGAGCCCCAGCATTTT. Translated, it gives CSVGGGSEPQHF.

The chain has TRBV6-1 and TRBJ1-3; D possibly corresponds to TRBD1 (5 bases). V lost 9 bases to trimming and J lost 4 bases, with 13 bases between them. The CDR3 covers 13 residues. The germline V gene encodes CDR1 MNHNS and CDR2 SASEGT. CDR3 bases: TGTGCCAGTGGAGTGGCAGGGGGAAACACCATATATTTT. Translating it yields CASGVAGGNTIYF.

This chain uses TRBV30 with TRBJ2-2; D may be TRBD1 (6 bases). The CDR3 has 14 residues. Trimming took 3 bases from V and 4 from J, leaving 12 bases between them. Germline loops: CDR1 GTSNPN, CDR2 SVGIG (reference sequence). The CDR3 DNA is TGTGCCTGGAGGAGGGCCAGGGGCACCGGGGAGCTGTTTTTT. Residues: CAWRRARGTGELFF.